What follows describes a single T cell receptor beta chain. The sample belongs to a study of blood T cell repertoires in COVID-19. Study details: Researchers got acute and convalescent COVID-19 samples from the United States, Italy and Spain. PBMCs, B-cell-depleted T cells, or T cells were the source of the cDNA or gDNA that made up the material.

With V trimmed by 2 bases and J by 5 bases, 7 bases remained unmatched. Looked up from germline, CDR1 is SGHTA and CDR2 is FQGNSA. The CDR3 contains 16 residues. One Seattle source followed patients from active infection through their disease course. Authors' processing steps: Nucleated cell number was recorded as an estimate derived from reference gene primer amplification. The repertoire was sequenced with immunoSEQ multiplex PCR; TCRdb's copy has only in-frame clones and lacks some. V and J calls and clone size follow that table, whereas D and trimming were derived from the DNA. Of some 310,000 clones in the sample, around 91% are singletons; the top ten hold roughly 1%.

The chain joins TRBV7-2 to TRBJ2-2, with TRBD1 identical over 8 bases. The specimen was peripheral blood. The sequence was obtained from a woman aged 35 to 49 with COVID-19, enrolled during active disease. CDR3 in amino acids: CASSLSSGGGTGELFF. In nucleotides, the CDR3 is TGTGCCAGCAGCTTAAGTTCAGGGGGCGGAACCGGGGAGCTGTTTTTT.